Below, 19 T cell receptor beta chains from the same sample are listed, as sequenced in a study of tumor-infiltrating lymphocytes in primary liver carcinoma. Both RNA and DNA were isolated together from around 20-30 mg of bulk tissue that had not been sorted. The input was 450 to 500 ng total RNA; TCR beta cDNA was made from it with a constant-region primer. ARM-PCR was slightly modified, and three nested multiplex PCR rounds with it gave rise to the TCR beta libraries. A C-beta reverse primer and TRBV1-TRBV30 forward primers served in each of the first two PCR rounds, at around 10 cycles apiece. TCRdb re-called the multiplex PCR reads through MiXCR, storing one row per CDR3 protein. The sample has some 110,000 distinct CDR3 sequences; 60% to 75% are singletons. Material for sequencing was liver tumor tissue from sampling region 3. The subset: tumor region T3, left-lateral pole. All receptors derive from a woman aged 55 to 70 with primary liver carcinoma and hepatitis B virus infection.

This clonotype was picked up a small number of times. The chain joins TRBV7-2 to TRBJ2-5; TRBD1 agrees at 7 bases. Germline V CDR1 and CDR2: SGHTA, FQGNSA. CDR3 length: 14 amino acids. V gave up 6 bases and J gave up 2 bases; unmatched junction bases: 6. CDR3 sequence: CASSSTGEQETQYF. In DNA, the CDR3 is TGTGCCAGCAGTAGTACAGGGGAGCAAGAGACCCAGTACTTC.

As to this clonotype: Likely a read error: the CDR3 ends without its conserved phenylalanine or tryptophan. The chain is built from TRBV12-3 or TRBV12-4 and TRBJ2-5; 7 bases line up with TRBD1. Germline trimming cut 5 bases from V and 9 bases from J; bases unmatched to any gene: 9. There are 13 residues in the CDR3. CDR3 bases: TGTGCCAGCAGTACAGACAGGGTCAGGGCCCAGTACTCC. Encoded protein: CASSTDRVRAQYS.

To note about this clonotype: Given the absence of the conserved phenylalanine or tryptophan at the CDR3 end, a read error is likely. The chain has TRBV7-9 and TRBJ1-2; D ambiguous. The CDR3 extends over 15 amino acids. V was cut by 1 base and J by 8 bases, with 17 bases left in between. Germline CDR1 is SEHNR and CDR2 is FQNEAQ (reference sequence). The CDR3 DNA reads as TGTGCCAGCAGCTTAGATGGGTTAGGGCGTGAAGGCTACACCGTC. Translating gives CASSLDGLGREGYTV.

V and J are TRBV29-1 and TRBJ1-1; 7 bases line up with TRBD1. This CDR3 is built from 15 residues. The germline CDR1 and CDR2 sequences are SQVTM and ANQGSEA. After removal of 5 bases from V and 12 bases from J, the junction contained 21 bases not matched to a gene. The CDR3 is CSVNTWDSKNTETFF. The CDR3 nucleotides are TGCAGCGTTAACACCTGGGACAGCAAAAACACTGAGACTTTCTTT.

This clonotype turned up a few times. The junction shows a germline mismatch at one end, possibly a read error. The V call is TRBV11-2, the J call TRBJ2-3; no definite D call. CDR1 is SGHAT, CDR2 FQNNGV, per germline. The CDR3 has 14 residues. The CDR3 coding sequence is TGTGCCAACAAACCGGAATTGGGCACGGATACGCAGTATTTT. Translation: CANKPELGTDTQYF.

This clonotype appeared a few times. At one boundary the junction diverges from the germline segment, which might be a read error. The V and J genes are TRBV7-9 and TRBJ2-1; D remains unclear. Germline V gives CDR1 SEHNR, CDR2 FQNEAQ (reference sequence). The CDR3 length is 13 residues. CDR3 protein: CTSSLGSPMEQFF. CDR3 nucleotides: TGTACCAGCAGCTTAGGTAGTCCGATGGAGCAGTTCTTC.

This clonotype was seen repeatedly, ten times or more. CDR3 nucleotide sequence: TGCGCCAGCAGACCCGGACTAGCGGGAGGGGCAGATACGCAGTATTTT. It codes for CASRPGLAGGADTQYF. The chain couples TRBV5-1 to TRBJ2-3; 15 bases agree with TRBD2. With V trimmed by 5 bases and J by 4 bases, 5 bases remained unmatched. Per germline, CDR1 SGHRS and CDR2 YFSETQ. The CDR3 runs 16 residues.

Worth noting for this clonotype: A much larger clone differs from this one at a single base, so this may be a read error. The CDR3 spells CASSQQGQGTSEQYF. The CDR3 bases are TGTGCCAGCAGCCAACAGGGACAGGGGACGTCCGAGCAGTACTTC. J is TRBJ2-7 and V is TRBV14; 10 nucleotides match TRBD1. Germline CDR1 reads SGHDN; CDR2 reads FVKESK. This CDR3 is 15 amino acids long. V was pared by 2 bases and J by 6 bases, with 7 bases of the junction left unmatched.

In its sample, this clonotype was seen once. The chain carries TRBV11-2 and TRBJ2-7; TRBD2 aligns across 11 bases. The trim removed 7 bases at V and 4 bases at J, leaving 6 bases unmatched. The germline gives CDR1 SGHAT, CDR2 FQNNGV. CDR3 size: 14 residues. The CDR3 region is CASISTSGNYEQYF. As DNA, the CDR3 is TGTGCCAGCATCTCGACTAGCGGGAATTACGAGCAGTACTTC. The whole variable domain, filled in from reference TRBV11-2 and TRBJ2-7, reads EAGVAQSPRYKIIEKRQSVAFWCNPISGHATLYWYQQILGQGPKLLIQFQNNGVVDDSQLPKDRFSAERLKGVDSTLKIQPAKLEDSAVYLCASISTSGNYEQYFGPGTRLTVT.

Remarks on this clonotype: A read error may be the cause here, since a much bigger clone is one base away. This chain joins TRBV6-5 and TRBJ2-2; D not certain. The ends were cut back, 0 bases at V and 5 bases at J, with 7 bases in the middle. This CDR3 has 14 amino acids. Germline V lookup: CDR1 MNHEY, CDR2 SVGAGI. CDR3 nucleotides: TGTGCCAGCAGTTACTCGAGATTGACCGGGGAGCTGTTTTTT. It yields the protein CASSYSRLTGELFF.

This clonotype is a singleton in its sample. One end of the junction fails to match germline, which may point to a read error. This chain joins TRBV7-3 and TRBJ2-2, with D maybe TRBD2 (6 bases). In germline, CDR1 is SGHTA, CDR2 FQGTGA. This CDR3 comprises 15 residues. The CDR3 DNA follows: TGTACCAGCAGCTTAGGGGCGGGACGTGGCGGGGAGCTGTTTTTT. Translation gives CTSSLGAGRGGELFF.

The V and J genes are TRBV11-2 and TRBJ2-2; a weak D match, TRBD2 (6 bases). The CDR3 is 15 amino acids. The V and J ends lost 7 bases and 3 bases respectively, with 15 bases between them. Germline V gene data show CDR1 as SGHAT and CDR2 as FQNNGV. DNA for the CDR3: TGTGCCAGCAACTTCTCGGGAGTGTACACCGGGGAGCTGTTTTTT. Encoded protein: CASNFSGVYTGELFF. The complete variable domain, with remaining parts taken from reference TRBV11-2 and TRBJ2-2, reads EAGVAQSPRYKIIEKRQSVAFWCNPISGHATLYWYQQILGQGPKLLIQFQNNGVVDDSQLPKDRFSAERLKGVDSTLKIQPAKLEDSAVYLCASNFSGVYTGELFFGEGSRLTVL.

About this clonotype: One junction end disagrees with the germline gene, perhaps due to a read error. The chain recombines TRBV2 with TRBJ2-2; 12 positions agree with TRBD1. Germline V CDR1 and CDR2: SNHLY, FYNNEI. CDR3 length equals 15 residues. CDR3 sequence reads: CVSSTGTGGTGERFF. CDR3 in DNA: TGTGTCAGCAGTACCGGGACAGGGGGCACCGGGGAGCGGTTTTTT.

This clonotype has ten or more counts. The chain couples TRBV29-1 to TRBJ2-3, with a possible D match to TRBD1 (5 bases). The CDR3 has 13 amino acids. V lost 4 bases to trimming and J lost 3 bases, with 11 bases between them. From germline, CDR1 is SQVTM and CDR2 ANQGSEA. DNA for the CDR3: TGCAGCGTTGGGGGCGGTAGAACAGATACGCAGTATTTT. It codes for CSVGGGRTDTQYF.

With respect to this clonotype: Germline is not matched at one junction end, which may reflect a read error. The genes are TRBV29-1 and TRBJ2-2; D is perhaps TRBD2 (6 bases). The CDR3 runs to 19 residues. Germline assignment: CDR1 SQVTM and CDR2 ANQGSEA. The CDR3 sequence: CSVEGPLGSRRTNTRELLF. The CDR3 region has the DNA TGCAGCGTTGAAGGGCCCCTGGGTAGCAGGAGGACGAACACCCGGGAGCTGCTTTTT.

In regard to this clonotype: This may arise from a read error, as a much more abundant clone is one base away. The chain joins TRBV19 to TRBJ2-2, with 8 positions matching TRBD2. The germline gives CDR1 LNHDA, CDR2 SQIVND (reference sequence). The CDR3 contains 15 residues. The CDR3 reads CASKASGSGTAELFF. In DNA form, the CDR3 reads TGTGCCAGTAAGGCTAGCGGGTCGGGGACCGCGGAGCTGTTTTTT.

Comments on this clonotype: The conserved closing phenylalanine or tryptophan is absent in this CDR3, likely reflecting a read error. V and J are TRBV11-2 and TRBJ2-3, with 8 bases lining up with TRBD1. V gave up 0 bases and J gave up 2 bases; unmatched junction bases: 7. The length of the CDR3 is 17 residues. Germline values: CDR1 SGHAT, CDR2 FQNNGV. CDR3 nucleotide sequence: TGTGCCAGCAGCTTAGAGGTCCGGACAGGGATCACAGATACGCAGTATCTT. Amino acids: CASSLEVRTGITDTQYL.

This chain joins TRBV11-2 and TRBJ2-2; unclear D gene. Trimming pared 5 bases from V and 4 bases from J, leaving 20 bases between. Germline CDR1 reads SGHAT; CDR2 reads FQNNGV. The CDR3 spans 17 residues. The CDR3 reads CASSRQTWLAVTGELFF. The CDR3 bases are TGTGCCAGCAGCCGTCAAACGTGGTTAGCAGTCACCGGGGAGCTGTTTTTT.

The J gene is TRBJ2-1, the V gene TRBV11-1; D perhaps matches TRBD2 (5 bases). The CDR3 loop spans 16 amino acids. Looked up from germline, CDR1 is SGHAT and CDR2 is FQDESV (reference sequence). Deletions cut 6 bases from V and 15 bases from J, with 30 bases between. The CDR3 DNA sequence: TGTGCCAGCAGTGAAACCGCCAGCCAATCGGGGAATGAGGGGTTCTTC. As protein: CASSETASQSGNEGFF.